This record concerns one T cell receptor (beta chain) sequence. Its antigen remains unknown. The sample comes from a study of Ad26.COV2.S vaccination and SARS-CoV-2 variants. Study-wide background: The COV1001 Ad26.COV2.S trial arm included the donor.

V gave up 3 bases and J gave up 2 bases, with 7 bases separating them. From germline, CDR1 is SNHLY and CDR2 FYNNEI. The CDR3 is 13 amino acids. Data came from immunoSEQ multiplex PCR; TCRdb stores just in-frame clones and leaves some out. The data show hundreds of thousands of clones, 88% seen once. Overall study results and limits: Researchers cautioned that TCR breadth and depth analyses may have underestimated total T cell responses. Reportedly, spike-specific CD8+ and CD4+ T cell responses achieved substantial breadth once vaccination had taken place.

Treatment in this sample: some 19 received Ad26.COV2.S at low or high dose, single or two shots; about 5 received placebo; per-sample allocation not given. Day 63 after the first injection of vaccine or placebo was the sampling time. This adult donor, from Boston, was 18-55 years old. The rearrangement joins TRBV2 to TRBJ2-5; no firm D call. The sequence was obtained from a person aged 18-60 years who received the Ad26.COV2.S COVID-19 vaccine or a placebo. Sequences were derived from peripheral blood, sampled in a trial of Ad26.COV2.S vaccine versus placebo. As DNA, the CDR3 is TGTGCCAGCAGTGAGAGCGTGCAAGAGACCCAGTACTTC. Translation: CASSESVQETQYF.